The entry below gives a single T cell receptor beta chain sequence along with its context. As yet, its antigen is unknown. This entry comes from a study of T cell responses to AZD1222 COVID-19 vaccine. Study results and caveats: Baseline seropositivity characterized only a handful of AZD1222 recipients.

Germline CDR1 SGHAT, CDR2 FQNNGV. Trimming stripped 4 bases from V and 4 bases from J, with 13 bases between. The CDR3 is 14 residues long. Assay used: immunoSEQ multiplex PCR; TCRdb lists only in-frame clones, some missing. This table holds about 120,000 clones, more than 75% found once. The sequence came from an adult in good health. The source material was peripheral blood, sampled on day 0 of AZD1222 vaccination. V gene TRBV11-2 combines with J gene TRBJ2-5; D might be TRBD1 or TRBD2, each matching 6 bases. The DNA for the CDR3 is TGTGCCAGCAGCTGGGGTTGGGGGGCAGAGACCCAGTACTTC. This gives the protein CASSWGWGAETQYF. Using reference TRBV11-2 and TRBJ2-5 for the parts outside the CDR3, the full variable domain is EAGVAQSPRYKIIEKRQSVAFWCNPISGHATLYWYQQILGQGPKLLIQFQNNGVVDDSQLPKDRFSAERLKGVDSTLKIQPAKLEDSAVYLCASSWGWGAETQYFGPGTRLLVL.